Below, one TCR beta chain is given with its context. This CDR3 contains 16 residues. Germline V gives CDR1 SGHTA, CDR2 FQGNSA. The trim removed 1 base at V and 8 bases at J, leaving 8 bases unmatched. Data came from immunoSEQ multiplex PCR; TCRdb stores just in-frame clones and leaves some out. The repertoire consists of roughly 200,000 clones, with roughly 84% occurring once and the leading ten covering approximately 1.4%. The sample is drawn from a study of blood T cell repertoires in COVID-19. Study as a whole: From the United States, Italy and Spain came samples of acute and convalescent COVID-19.

Source material: peripheral blood. V and J are TRBV7-2 and TRBJ2-1, with TRBD2 identical over 10 bases. The TCR was taken from a human donor in a cohort sampled during active COVID-19. The CDR3 is CASSLGASGRRDEQFF. The CDR3 DNA sequence: TGTGCCAGCAGCTTAGGGGCTAGCGGGAGACGGGATGAGCAGTTCTTC.